One sample yielded the 28 T cell receptor beta chains listed below, sequenced in a study of ipilimumab plus nivolumab after autologous stem cell transplantation. Libraries were prepared by immunoSEQ multiplex PCR; TCRdb keeps only in-frame clonotypes and omits some of them. Here the sample spans about 25,000 clones, around 84% being singletons. The specimen was PBMCs, collected in a trial of ipilimumab plus nivolumab as post-transplant consolidation. These receptors all stem from a male donor with diffuse large B-cell lymphoma.

This chain uses TRBV30 with TRBJ2-5, with TRBD1 matching over 9 bases. The V gene end was trimmed by 8 bases and the J gene end by 4 bases; junction bases not matched to a gene: 14. The V gene's germline CDR1 is GTSNPN and CDR2 SVGIG (reference sequence). The CDR3 runs to 15 residues. The CDR3 bases are TGTGCCAGGTCCGGGGGACAGGGTTCGTCAGAGACCCAGTACTTC. Translating it yields CARSGGQGSSETQYF. Full variable domain (remainder filled in from reference TRBV30 and TRBJ2-5): SQTIHQWPATLVQPVGSPLSLECTVEGTSNPNLYWYRQAAGRGLQLLFYSVGIGQISSEVPQNLSASRPQDRQFILSSKKLLLSDSGFYLCARSGGQGSSETQYFGPGTRLLVL.

The rearrangement links TRBV7-2 to TRBJ2-2, with D possibly TRBD2 on 5 matching bases. With 4 bases removed from V and 1 base from J, the gap between germline ends came to 13 bases. Germline V lookup: CDR1 SGHTA, CDR2 FQGNSA. This CDR3 has 16 residues. CDR3 amino acids: CASSSGVGGNTGELFF. The CDR3 DNA follows: TGTGCCAGCAGCTCCGGGGTTGGAGGGAACACCGGGGAGCTGTTTTTT.

The V and J genes are TRBV7-2 and TRBJ1-1, with D uncertain. The CDR3 spans 15 residues. CDR1 SGHTA and CDR2 FQGNSA come from the germline V gene. V was trimmed by 1 base and J by 1 base, leaving 10 bases between them. The CDR3 nucleotides are TGTGCCAGCAGCTTAGGGGGTGCGGGGAACACTGAAGCTTTCTTT. Translation: CASSLGGAGNTEAFF.

The V gene is TRBV7-9, the J gene TRBJ2-7; TRBD1 matches 9 bases. V shed 2 bases and J 6 bases; nucleotides not matched to a gene: 5. This CDR3 has 14 residues. The germline CDR1 and CDR2 sequences are SEHNR and FQNEAQ (reference sequence). The CDR3 protein is CASSLRDREPEQYF. CDR3 bases: TGTGCCAGCAGCTTAAGGGACAGGGAGCCCGAGCAGTACTTC.

The chain joins TRBV30 to TRBJ1-2; 8 bases map to TRBD1. The J segment lost 4 bases and the V segment lost 3 bases, leaving 4 bases of the junction unmatched. The CDR3 is 13 residues long. Looked up from germline, CDR1 is GTSNPN and CDR2 is SVGIG (reference sequence). CDR3 sequence reads: CAWSDGQGYGYTF. The CDR3 DNA is TGTGCCTGGAGCGACGGACAGGGCTATGGCTACACCTTC.

This chain links TRBV5-1 with TRBJ2-7; 7 bases align to TRBD1. Germline CDR1 is SGHRS and CDR2 is YFSETQ. CDR3 length: 15 residues. With V trimmed by 4 bases and J by 2 bases, 9 bases remained unmatched. This chain's CDR3 is CASSITDRAPYEQYF. The CDR3 DNA follows: TGCGCCAGCAGCATAACTGACAGGGCGCCCTACGAGCAGTACTTC.

V usage is TRBV14 and J usage is TRBJ2-3, with D possibly matching TRBD1 (5 bases). Germline V CDR1 and CDR2: SGHDN, FVKESK. The CDR3 contains 16 residues. Trimming took off 3 bases at V and 3 bases at J, with 16 bases between the two ends. The CDR3 region has the DNA TGTGCCAGCAGCCAGTCCAGGGTTCTCCAAACAGATACGCAGTATTTT. Protein: CASSQSRVLQTDTQYF.

The gene calls are TRBV19 and TRBJ2-1; a weak D match, TRBD2 (5 bases). Germline CDR1 LNHDA, CDR2 SQIVND (reference sequence). The length of the CDR3 is 15 residues. V gave up 5 bases and J gave up 0 bases, with 11 bases separating them. CDR3 sequence (DNA): TGTGCCAGTAGTGTCCCCGAGGGCTCCTACAATGAGCAGTTCTTC. As protein: CASSVPEGSYNEQFF.

The chain recombines TRBV5-1 with TRBJ2-7, with D unresolved. With 0 bases removed from V and 3 bases from J, the gap between germline ends came to 10 bases. The CDR3 is 14 residues long. Germline V lookup: CDR1 SGHRS, CDR2 YFSETQ. The CDR3 coding sequence is TGCGCCAGCAGCTTGGGGCCGAGGCACTACGAGCAGTACTTC. Amino acids: CASSLGPRHYEQYF.

The V gene is TRBV5-1, the J gene TRBJ1-1; no clear D gene. This CDR3 has 13 residues. Germline V CDR1 and CDR2: SGHRS, YFSETQ. V was shortened by 4 bases and J by 0 bases, with 7 bases between the two germline ends. In nucleotides, the CDR3 is TGCGCCAGCAGCCCGGTCCTGAACACTGAAGCTTTCTTT. Its protein is CASSPVLNTEAFF.

The chain is built from TRBV4-1 and TRBJ2-3; TRBD2 matches 7 bases. Germline values: CDR1 MGHRA, CDR2 YSYEKL. J lost 6 bases, V lost 8 bases, and 8 bases had no gene match. The CDR3 spans 13 residues. The DNA of the CDR3 is TGCGCCAGCCGGGCAAGCGGGGTGGATACGCAGTATTTT. Residues: CASRASGVDTQYF.

The chain joins TRBV6-5 to TRBJ1-3, with D perhaps matching TRBD1 (5 bases). V was shortened by 4 bases and J by 8 bases, with 6 bases between the two germline ends. This CDR3 has 11 amino acids. Germline V gives CDR1 MNHEY, CDR2 SVGAGI. CDR3 DNA: TGTGCCAGCAGTTCGGGGGACACCATATATTTT. This gives the protein CASSSGDTIYF.

V usage is TRBV6-5 and J usage is TRBJ1-2; 12 bases are a match to TRBD1. Germline CDR1 MNHEY, CDR2 SVGAGI. The CDR3 has 15 residues. Unmatched junction bases numbered 4, after V lost 0 bases and J lost 8 bases. This CDR3 is CASSYSGDRGQGYTF. Here the CDR3 DNA reads TGTGCCAGCAGTTACTCTGGGGACAGGGGGCAAGGCTACACCTTC.

The chain combines TRBV19 with TRBJ1-6; 9 bases align to TRBD1. Trimming took 3 bases from V and 9 from J; bases not matched to a gene: 3. The CDR3 loop spans 14 amino acids. CDR1 is LNHDA and CDR2 is SQIVND in the germline V gene (reference sequence). The CDR3 DNA is TGTGCCAGTAGTATCGGGACAGGGCGTTCACCCCTCCACTTT. Its protein product is CASSIGTGRSPLHF.

J is TRBJ1-5 and V is TRBV28; D remains unclear. From germline, CDR1 is MDHEN and CDR2 SYDVKM. V was trimmed by 4 bases and J by 9 bases, leaving 7 bases between them. This CDR3 has 11 amino acids. The CDR3 protein is CASSSVRPQHF. The CDR3 nucleotides read TGTGCCAGCAGTTCCGTCCGGCCCCAGCATTTT.

The chain carries TRBV2 and TRBJ2-5; D call uncertain. The length of the CDR3 is 12 residues. Germline lookup yields CDR1 SNHLY and CDR2 FYNNEI. V shed 6 bases and J shed 5 bases, with 10 bases lying between them. This CDR3 is CASSPGLETQYF. CDR3 in DNA: TGTGCCAGCAGCCCCGGGTTGGAGACCCAGTACTTC.

The V gene is TRBV6-5, the J gene TRBJ2-3; TRBD2 is a possible D gene (5 bases). CDR3 length: 14 amino acids. The germline gives CDR1 MNHEY, CDR2 SVGAGI. V dropped 6 bases and J dropped 2 bases, with 12 bases sitting between them. The CDR3 DNA reads as TGTGCCAGCAGCGGGATCCCCACCACAGATACGCAGTATTTT. Translation gives CASSGIPTTDTQYF.

This clone was recorded a few times. V usage is TRBV6-5 and J usage is TRBJ2-3; D perhaps matches TRBD2 (5 bases). Germline V gives CDR1 MNHEY, CDR2 SVGAGI. V dropped 6 bases and J dropped 14 bases, with 18 bases sitting between them. The CDR3 sequence is 12 residues long. DNA of the CDR3: TGTGCCAGCAGCCTAGAGGAGGACTTGTGGTATTTT. Protein sequence: CASSLEEDLWYF.

In its sample, this clone was seen a few times. The rearrangement links TRBV19 to TRBJ2-6, with D hard to call. This CDR3 is 15 amino acids long. Trimming pared 5 bases from V and 0 bases from J, leaving 8 bases between. The germline CDR1 and CDR2 sequences are LNHDA and SQIVND (reference sequence). The CDR3 sequence: CASSPEDSGANVLTF. CDR3 coding DNA: TGTGCCAGTAGTCCAGAAGACTCTGGGGCCAACGTCCTGACTTTC.

The chain links TRBV29-1 to TRBJ1-1, with no clear D. The CDR3 has 12 amino acids. Germline-derived CDR1 and CDR2 are SQVTM and ANQGSEA. The germline V and J ends were trimmed by 7 bases and 1 base, with 10 bases remaining between them. CDR3 loop: CSAWHPNTEAFF. The CDR3 DNA reads TGCAGCGCATGGCACCCGAACACTGAAGCTTTCTTT.

The V gene is TRBV6-6, the J gene TRBJ1-2; unclear D gene. Germline V CDR1 and CDR2: MNHNY, SVGAGI (reference sequence). This CDR3 has 12 amino acids. The germline V and J ends were trimmed by 10 bases and 1 base, with 10 bases remaining between them. CDR3 sequence reads: CATEDRNYGYTF. Written as DNA, the CDR3 is TGTGCCACCGAAGACCGTAACTATGGCTACACCTTC.

The rearrangement links TRBV7-6 to TRBJ1-1; TRBD1 is a possible D gene (5 bases). The germline gives CDR1 SGHVS, CDR2 FNYEAQ. The ends were cut back, 2 bases at V and 6 bases at J, with 19 bases in the middle. There are 16 residues in the CDR3. CDR3 DNA sequence: TGTGCCAGCAGCTTAAACATGGGACCCCCAGTGGCTGAAGCTTTCTTT. Protein product: CASSLNMGPPVAEAFF.

This sequence joins TRBV11-2 and TRBJ1-1; 7 nucleotides align to TRBD1. Trimming at V came to 3 bases and at J to 8 bases, leaving 6 bases not matched to a gene. Germline loops: CDR1 SGHAT, CDR2 FQNNGV. The CDR3 has 13 residues. The CDR3 protein is CASSFSPGQEAFF. The CDR3, as DNA: TGTGCCAGCAGCTTCAGTCCGGGACAGGAAGCTTTCTTT.

The CDR3 spells CASSSTGYQETQYF. The CDR3 DNA reads as TGTGCCAGCTCATCGACAGGGTACCAAGAGACCCAGTACTTC. J is TRBJ2-5 and V is TRBV18; 7 bases match TRBD1. From germline, CDR1 is KGHSH and CDR2 LQKENI. The CDR3 loop spans 14 amino acids. Trimming at V came to 5 bases and at J to 0 bases, leaving 3 bases not matched to a gene.

Comment on this clone: Other nucleotide sequences from this sample produce the same CDR3. The chain has TRBV4-2 and TRBJ2-3, with a weak D call TRBD2 (7 bases). The V gene's germline CDR1 is LGHNA and CDR2 YNFKEQ. The CDR3 loop spans 17 amino acids. V was pared by 3 bases and J by 3 bases, with 19 bases between. The CDR3 region has the DNA TGTGCCAGCAGCCAGGACCAAACGGGGGGCGGGACAGATACGCAGTATTTT. This encodes CASSQDQTGGGTDTQYF.

This CDR3 reads CASSLSGASGATYF. DNA for the CDR3: TGTGCCAGCAGCTTATCAGGGGCTAGCGGGGCGACGTATTTT. The chain joins TRBV11-2 to TRBJ2-3; TRBD2 matches 9 bases. V was clipped by 2 bases and J by 14 bases; unmatched bases: 11. This CDR3 has 14 amino acids. The germline CDR1 and CDR2 sequences are SGHAT and FQNNGV. Full variable domain (remainder filled in from reference TRBV11-2 and TRBJ2-3): EAGVAQSPRYKIIEKRQSVAFWCNPISGHATLYWYQQILGQGPKLLIQFQNNGVVDDSQLPKDRFSAERLKGVDSTLKIQPAKLEDSAVYLCASSLSGASGATYFGPGTRLTVL.

The chain carries TRBV10-3 and TRBJ2-3; 10 bases match TRBD2. J gave up 1 base and V 6 bases, and 4 bases lay outside the gene matches. CDR3 length: 15 amino acids. The germline gives CDR1 ENHRY, CDR2 SYGVKD. CDR3 in DNA: TGTGCCATCAGATCCGGGACTAGCGGCACAGATACGCAGTATTTT. Amino acid sequence: CAIRSGTSGTDTQYF.

The genes are TRBV2 and TRBJ2-3; the D call may be TRBD1 or TRBD2 (5 bases each). The CDR3 is made up of 14 amino acids. Germline V gene data show CDR1 as SNHLY and CDR2 as FYNNEI. Deletions cut 6 bases from V and 2 bases from J, with 12 bases between. The CDR3 loop is CASSPGPPTDTQYF. DNA of the CDR3: TGTGCCAGCAGCCCGGGACCCCCCACAGATACGCAGTATTTT.